The 23 T cell receptor beta chains reported below all come from one sample, sequenced in a study of CXCR3-negative and CXCR3-positive naive CD8 T cells. TRB cDNA libraries were made by UMI-labeled 5' RACE. From the 5' RACE reads, TCRdb lists one entry per CDR3 protein and no DNA. This table lists tens of thousands of distinct CDR3 sequences. General study points: Greater hydrophobicity was found in TRB CDR3s of CXCR3-positive naive cells than of CXCR3-negative naive cells.

Antigen specificity for these receptors is unknown. The sample taken for sequencing was naive CXCR3+ CD8+ T cells from blood. Described subset: CD45RO-CCR7+CD27+CD95- naive CD8+ T cells expressing CXCR3 (TNR3+). These receptors were collected from a human donor in good health. Some clones in this sample may be carry-over from other donors' samples.

This sequence joins TRBV28 and TRBJ2-7; TCRdb names TRBD1, which stays unverified in the absence of DNA. Germline lookup yields CDR1 MDHEN and CDR2 SYDVKM. The CDR3 has 13 residues. CDR3 amino acids: CASSSLDSYEQYF.

The gene calls are TRBV29-1 and TRBJ2-5; TCRdb proposes TRBD1, but this gene call is untestable without DNA. The CDR3 spans 15 residues. Germline V gene sequence: CDR1 SQVTM, CDR2 ANQGSEA. CDR3 sequence: CSASGGQGAEETQYF.

The V gene is TRBV29-1, the J gene TRBJ2-2; TCRdb calls TRBD2, which cannot be checked without DNA. The CDR3 runs 13 residues. Germline V gene data show CDR1 as SQVTM and CDR2 as ANQGSEA. The CDR3 loop is CSHGTTNTGELFF.

The chain carries TRBV21-1 and TRBJ2-5; as DNA is missing, the TRBD1 call by TCRdb cannot be tested. TRBV21-1 is assigned pseudogene status. The CDR3 is made up of 16 amino acids. CDR3 amino acids: CASSKERTGYQETQYF.

The rearrangement links TRBV7-9 to TRBJ1-5; TCRdb selects TRBD1, and the lack of DNA leaves this call unchecked. Looked up from germline, CDR1 is SEHNR and CDR2 is FQNEAQ (reference sequence). The CDR3 is 15 amino acids. The CDR3 reads CASSPPGGSNQPQHF.

This chain links TRBV7-9 with TRBJ1-4; TCRdb names TRBD1, which stays unverified in the absence of DNA. The CDR3 sequence is 15 residues long. Germline assignment: CDR1 SEHNR and CDR2 FQNEAQ (reference sequence). Here the CDR3 reads CASSPSPDLNEKLFF.

The V and J genes are TRBV14 and TRBJ1-1. The CDR3 consists of 15 residues. The germline V gene encodes CDR1 SGHDN and CDR2 FVKESK. The CDR3: CASSQGLIEDTEAFF.

The gene calls are TRBV7-9 and TRBJ2-7; the TCRdb call, TRBD1, lacks DNA for checking. Per germline, CDR1 SEHNR and CDR2 FQNEAQ (reference sequence). The length of the CDR3 is 15 residues. CDR3 amino acids: CASSFSQGSPYEQYF.

J is TRBJ1-1 and V is TRBV10-3; TCRdb outputs TRBD1, but without DNA this stays unchecked. The CDR3 is made up of 17 amino acids. Germline lookup yields CDR1 ENHRY and CDR2 SYGVKD. The CDR3 sequence: CAISERQEGVGNTEAFF.

The chain uses TRBV29-1 and TRBJ2-7; TCRdb calls TRBD1, which cannot be checked without DNA. The CDR3 spans 13 residues. Germline V lookup: CDR1 SQVTM, CDR2 ANQGSEA. CDR3 region: CSAAGTDPYEQYF.

The chain is built from TRBV5-6 and TRBJ2-1; the TRBD1 assignment by TCRdb is unverifiable without DNA. The germline V gene encodes CDR1 SGHDT and CDR2 YYEEEE. The CDR3 extends over 14 amino acids. The CDR3 loop is CASSPGHIYNEQFF.

J is TRBJ2-1 and V is TRBV5-4; TCRdb's D call of TRBD1 is untestable without DNA. The CDR3 has 14 residues. Per the germline V gene, CDR1 is SGHNT and CDR2 is YYREEE (reference sequence). CDR3 amino acids: CASSLRGGRDEQFF.

The rearrangement uses TRBV29-1 and TRBJ1-1; the D gene TCRdb calls, TRBD1, cannot be checked with no DNA. Per germline, CDR1 SQVTM and CDR2 ANQGSEA. The CDR3 has 14 residues. The CDR3 spells CSVMTGDMNTEAFF. Using reference TRBV29-1 and TRBJ1-1 for the parts outside the CDR3, the full variable domain is SAVISQKPSRDICQRGTSLTIQCQVDSQVTMMFWYRQQPGQSLTLIATANQGSEATYESGFVIDKFPISRPNLTFSTLTVSNMSPEDSSIYLCSVMTGDMNTEAFFGQGTRLTVV.

The rearrangement joins TRBV6-5 to TRBJ2-5; TCRdb picks TRBD2, but there is no DNA to check that call. The germline V gene has CDR1 MNHEY and CDR2 SVGAGI. The CDR3 covers 19 residues. CDR3 amino acids: CASSYPRKGGNLFPETQYF.

The CDR3 sequence is CASSFPGGPNNEQFF. The chain joins TRBV11-1 to TRBJ2-1; there is no DNA to check the TCRdb D call of TRBD2. There are 15 residues in the CDR3. CDR1 and CDR2 from the germline V gene are SGHAT and FQDESV (reference sequence).

The genes are TRBV15 and TRBJ2-1; checking the TCRdb D call of TRBD2 is not possible without DNA. CDR1 and CDR2 from the germline V gene are LNHNV and YYDKDF (reference sequence). The CDR3 totals 15 residues. CDR3 in amino acids: CATSTWREGPNEQFF.

The gene calls are TRBV14 and TRBJ2-3. CDR1 and CDR2 (germline): SGHDN, FVKESK. The CDR3 is 14 residues long. CDR3 loop: CASSQESGWDTQYF. Filled out from reference TRBV14 and TRBJ2-3, the complete variable domain reads EAGVTQFPSHSVIEKGQTVTLRCDPISGHDNLYWYRRVMGKEIKFLLHFVKESKQDESGMPNNRFLAERTGGTYSTLKVQPAELEDSGVYFCASSQESGWDTQYFGPGTRLTVL.

The chain couples TRBV12-3 or TRBV12-4 to TRBJ1-1; TCRdb selects TRBD1, and the lack of DNA leaves this call unchecked. The CDR3 loop spans 13 amino acids. The CDR3 sequence is CASSTVQGTEAFF.

V gene TRBV29-1 combines with J gene TRBJ2-1; as DNA is missing, the TRBD2 call by TCRdb cannot be tested. Germline CDR1 is SQVTM and CDR2 is ANQGSEA. The CDR3 contains 11 residues. The CDR3 region is CSVVRGSEQFF.

The V call is TRBV4-1, the J call TRBJ2-1. Germline assignment: CDR1 MGHRA and CDR2 YSYEKL. The CDR3 is 18 amino acids. The chain's CDR3 is CASSQEVWVDHRYNEQFF.

The rearrangement links TRBV4-3 to TRBJ1-2. Germline V CDR1 and CDR2: LGHNA, YSLEER. The CDR3 runs 15 residues. CDR3 residues: CASSQDRGNNYGYTF.

The V gene is TRBV12-3 or TRBV12-4, the J gene TRBJ1-2; no DNA is available, so the TRBD1 call from TCRdb remains unchecked. The CDR3 totals 14 residues. This CDR3 is CASTPSGENYGYTF.

The genes are TRBV13 and TRBJ2-7; the TCRdb call, TRBD1, lacks DNA for checking. Germline lookup yields CDR1 PRHDT and CDR2 FYEKMQ (reference sequence). The length of the CDR3 is 15 residues. The CDR3 sequence is CASSLVPGGSYEQYF.